Listed below are T cell receptor beta chains from one sample, sequenced in a study of cytomegalovirus exposure and HLA in healthy donors. The table came from immunoSEQ multiplex PCR; TCRdb's copy has only in-frame clones and leaves some out. The sample has about 130,000 clones; 73% are singletons. Sample: PBMCs. These receptors originate from a woman in her thirties or forties in good health and CMV-seropositive. The CDR3 runs from the conserved cysteine through the conserved F or W. The order of the fields is D gene, J gene, clone size, V gene, CDR3 DNA, CDR3 protein. The D gene is left open where the match is weak. Size is omitted from some rows. Given values are once, few, many or a class for expanded clones.

D gene: TRBD1
J gene: TRBJ2-2
clone size: .
V gene: TRBV27
CDR3 DNA: TGTGCCACCAGAGGACAGGGGGCGCTAGTTGGGGGGGAGCTGTTTTTT
CDR3 protein: CATRGQGALVGGELFF

D gene: .
J gene: TRBJ1-1
clone size: .
V gene: TRBV30
CDR3 DNA: TGTGCCTGGAGTGTAAAACCCCAGGGGAGAATGAACACTGAAGCTTTCTTT
CDR3 protein: CAWSVKPQGRMNTEAFF

D gene: TRBD1
J gene: TRBJ2-5
clone size: once
V gene: TRBV2
CDR3 DNA: TGTGCCAGCAGTGAAGCGCGGGACAGGGAAAGGAAAAACTTC
CDR3 protein: CASSEARDRERKNF

D gene: TRBD1
J gene: TRBJ1-6
clone size: .
V gene: TRBV7-9
CDR3 DNA: TGTGCCAGCAGCTTAAGGACAGGGGGGAATTCACCCCTCCACTTT
CDR3 protein: CASSLRTGGNSPLHF

D gene: TRBD1
J gene: TRBJ2-5
clone size: .
V gene: TRBV27
CDR3 DNA: TGTGCCAGCAGTGAGGGACAGGGTCCCCAAGAGACCCAGTACTTC
CDR3 protein: CASSEGQGPQETQYF

D gene: TRBD2
J gene: TRBJ2-1
clone size: .
V gene: TRBV5-1
CDR3 DNA: TGCGCCAGCAGCTTGGCCATGGCGGGGGGGGTCAATGAGCAGTTCTTC
CDR3 protein: CASSLAMAGGVNEQFF

D gene: TRBD2
J gene: TRBJ2-7
clone size: many
V gene: TRBV19
CDR3 DNA: TGTGCCACAACTAGCGGGGGAGCGAGCTCCTACGAGCAGTACTTC
CDR3 protein: CATTSGGASSYEQYF

D gene: .
J gene: TRBJ2-1
clone size: .
V gene: TRBV7-2
CDR3 DNA: TGTGCCAGCAGCTTAGAAAGGGCGGGGCCCTCGCAGTTCTTC
CDR3 protein: CASSLERAGPSQFF

D gene: .
J gene: TRBJ2-7
clone size: .
V gene: TRBV28
CDR3 DNA: TGTGCCAGCAGCCCTCCTCCGCAGGGGTTGTATTACGAGCAGTACTTC
CDR3 protein: CASSPPPQGLYYEQYF

D gene: TRBD1
J gene: TRBJ1-1
clone size: .
V gene: TRBV6-6
CDR3 DNA: TGTGCCAGCAGTTACCATAGACAGGGACCTGAAGCTTTCTTT
CDR3 protein: CASSYHRQGPEAFF

D gene: .
J gene: TRBJ2-7
clone size: .
V gene: TRBV7-9
CDR3 DNA: TGTGCCAGCAGCTCGGACATACGATCCTACGAGCAGTACTTC
CDR3 protein: CASSSDIRSYEQYF

D gene: .
J gene: TRBJ2-2
clone size: .
V gene: TRBV9
CDR3 DNA: TGTGCCAGCAGCGTATTTCAGAACACCGGGGAGCTGTTTTTT
CDR3 protein: CASSVFQNTGELFF

D gene: .
J gene: TRBJ1-1
clone size: .
V gene: TRBV7-8
CDR3 DNA: TGTGCCAGCAGACCAGGGCATAACACTGAAGCTTTCTTT
CDR3 protein: CASRPGHNTEAFF

D gene: .
J gene: TRBJ2-7
clone size: .
V gene: TRBV9
CDR3 DNA: TGTGCCAGCAGCGTAGGGATGGGGGACTCCTACGAGCAGTACTTC
CDR3 protein: CASSVGMGDSYEQYF

D gene: .
J gene: TRBJ2-1
clone size: .
V gene: TRBV28
CDR3 DNA: TGTGCCAGCAGCCTACCTCTAGCGACGAATGAGCAGTTCTTC
CDR3 protein: CASSLPLATNEQFF

D gene: .
J gene: TRBJ1-6
clone size: few
V gene: TRBV2
CDR3 DNA: TGTGCCAGCAGTGAAGCGCTTCTGGGACTTACCCTCCTCAAGGATAATTCACCCCTCCACTTT
CDR3 protein: CASSEALLGLTLLKDNSPLHF

D gene: TRBD1
J gene: TRBJ1-4
clone size: once
V gene: TRBV6-6
CDR3 DNA: TGTGCCAGCAGTTACTCGGCCGGGACAGGGGATGAAAAACTGTTTTTT
CDR3 protein: CASSYSAGTGDEKLFF

D gene: TRBD2
J gene: TRBJ2-1
clone size: .
V gene: TRBV6-1
CDR3 DNA: TGTGCCAGCAATCTAGCGGGGGGGGTATACAATGAGCAGTTCTTC
CDR3 protein: CASNLAGGVYNEQFF

D gene: TRBD1
J gene: TRBJ2-7
clone size: few
V gene: TRBV19
CDR3 DNA: TGTGCCAGTAGTATCTCCGGGACAGGGACCTACGAGCAGTACTTC
CDR3 protein: CASSISGTGTYEQYF

D gene: .
J gene: TRBJ2-6
clone size: .
V gene: TRBV18
CDR3 DNA: TGTGCCAGCTCACCACGTTTTTCTTCCCCAGGGGACCTCTCTGGGGCCAACGTCCTGACTTTC
CDR3 protein: CASSPRFSSPGDLSGANVLTF

D gene: TRBD1
J gene: TRBJ2-7
clone size: .
V gene: TRBV7-2
CDR3 DNA: TGTGCCAGCAGCCATTCCGGGACAGGGAGAAGATACGAGCAGTACTTC
CDR3 protein: CASSHSGTGRRYEQYF

D gene: .
J gene: TRBJ2-7
clone size: few
V gene: TRBV19
CDR3 DNA: TGTGCCAGTAGTATAAGCGAGGGTTCGGACTACGAGCAGTACTTC
CDR3 protein: CASSISEGSDYEQYF

D gene: TRBD1
J gene: TRBJ1-2
clone size: .
V gene: TRBV6-1
CDR3 DNA: TGTGCCAGCAGTGGGACAGGCTTACAAGCTAACTATGGCTACACCTTC
CDR3 protein: CASSGTGLQANYGYTF

D gene: .
J gene: TRBJ2-3
clone size: once
V gene: TRBV30
CDR3 DNA: TGTGCCTGGAGGATGGACAGATACACAGATACGCAGTATTTT
CDR3 protein: CAWRMDRYTDTQYF

D gene: TRBD1
J gene: TRBJ1-6
clone size: .
V gene: TRBV28
CDR3 DNA: TGTGCCAGCAGTCAGACAGGGGGTTCACCCCTCCACTTT
CDR3 protein: CASSQTGGSPLHF

D gene: TRBD2
J gene: TRBJ2-1
clone size: .
V gene: TRBV7-2
CDR3 DNA: TGTGCCAGCAGCGAGACTAGCGGGAGGGCTTACAATGAGCAGTTCTTC
CDR3 protein: CASSETSGRAYNEQFF

D gene: TRBD2
J gene: TRBJ2-1
clone size: .
V gene: TRBV4-2
CDR3 DNA: TGTGCCAGCAGCCTGGGGACTAGCGGGAGTTACAATGAGCAGTTCTTC
CDR3 protein: CASSLGTSGSYNEQFF

D gene: TRBD1
J gene: TRBJ2-7
clone size: medium-sized
V gene: TRBV6-6
CDR3 DNA: TGTGCCAGCAGCTGGACAGGGGACGAGCAGTACTTC
CDR3 protein: CASSWTGDEQYF

D gene: TRBD1
J gene: TRBJ2-7
clone size: .
V gene: TRBV23-1
CDR3 DNA: TGCGCCAGCAGTCTTGCCGGGACAGGGTCCGGGGTTACCTACGAGCAGTACTTC
CDR3 protein: CASSLAGTGSGVTYEQYF

D gene: .
J gene: TRBJ1-5
clone size: .
V gene: TRBV5-6
CDR3 DNA: TGTGCCAGCAGCCCCGGACAGTTCGGACAGCCCCAGCATTTT
CDR3 protein: CASSPGQFGQPQHF

D gene: TRBD1
J gene: TRBJ2-7
clone size: once
V gene: TRBV27
CDR3 DNA: TGTGCCAGCAGTTCCACGCGGGGGACAGGGCCTTACGAGCAGTACTTC
CDR3 protein: CASSSTRGTGPYEQYF

D gene: TRBD1
J gene: TRBJ1-6
clone size: once
V gene: TRBV4-3
CDR3 DNA: TGCGCCAGCAGCTCCGGGACAGGGCACTCACCCCTCCACTTT
CDR3 protein: CASSSGTGHSPLHF

D gene: .
J gene: TRBJ1-4
clone size: .
V gene: TRBV4-3
CDR3 DNA: TGCGCCAGCAGCCCATCCACAGGGATGGTTAATGAAAAACTGTTTTTT
CDR3 protein: CASSPSTGMVNEKLFF

D gene: .
J gene: TRBJ2-7
clone size: .
V gene: TRBV6-5
CDR3 DNA: TGTGCCAGCAGTTACTCGGAGTTGCATAAGCAGTACTTC
CDR3 protein: CASSYSELHKQYF

D gene: TRBD1
J gene: TRBJ2-5
clone size: .
V gene: TRBV5-1
CDR3 DNA: TGCGCCAGCAGCTTGTACAGGGGACATCAAGAGACCCAGTACTTC
CDR3 protein: CASSLYRGHQETQYF

D gene: TRBD1
J gene: TRBJ1-1
clone size: .
V gene: TRBV5-6
CDR3 DNA: TGTGCCAGCAGCTTAGACAGGGAGGCTTTCTTT
CDR3 protein: CASSLDREAFF

D gene: TRBD1
J gene: TRBJ2-5
clone size: .
V gene: TRBV9
CDR3 DNA: TGTGCCAGCAGCGTACTAGGGACAGGTCAAGAGACCCAGTACTTC
CDR3 protein: CASSVLGTGQETQYF

D gene: TRBD1
J gene: TRBJ1-1
clone size: few
V gene: TRBV19
CDR3 DNA: TGTGCCAGCCTGACAGGGACGAACACTGAAGCTTTCTTT
CDR3 protein: CASLTGTNTEAFF

D gene: .
J gene: TRBJ2-1
clone size: .
V gene: TRBV5-4
CDR3 DNA: TGTGCCAGCAGCGTTTTAAGGGGGTCTGAGCAGTTCTTC
CDR3 protein: CASSVLRGSEQFF

D gene: TRBD1
J gene: TRBJ2-7
clone size: .
V gene: TRBV14
CDR3 DNA: TGTGCCAGCAGGAAAACAGGGGGCCTTTCCTACGAGCAGTACTTC
CDR3 protein: CASRKTGGLSYEQYF

D gene: .
J gene: TRBJ2-3
clone size: .
V gene: TRBV11-2
CDR3 DNA: TGTGCCAGCAGCTTAAAAGCGGATACGCAGTATTTT
CDR3 protein: CASSLKADTQYF

D gene: TRBD1
J gene: TRBJ1-5
clone size: .
V gene: TRBV28
CDR3 DNA: TGTGCCAGCAGTACTGTGGACAGGTCAGGGCAGCCCCAGCATTTT
CDR3 protein: CASSTVDRSGQPQHF

D gene: .
J gene: TRBJ1-1
clone size: .
V gene: TRBV5-1
CDR3 DNA: TGCGCCAGCAGCTTGGAACAGTTGAACACTGAAGCTTTCTTT
CDR3 protein: CASSLEQLNTEAFF

D gene: TRBD1
J gene: TRBJ1-1
clone size: .
V gene: TRBV10-3
CDR3 DNA: TGTGCCATCAGTGCCGGGACAGGGGTCATGAACACTGAAGCTTTCTTT
CDR3 protein: CAISAGTGVMNTEAFF